This passage covers 21 T cell receptor beta chains from one sample sequenced in a study of regulatory T cells in long-lasting Graves disease. Time point meaning: newly diagnosed GD, antithyroid drugs for less than 3 months. From PBMCs, RNA was extracted and then used to make the TCR library. Arm-PCR of CDR3 regions and iRepertoire HTBI primers were the basis on which TCR beta libraries were built. TCRdb redid the calling of the multiplex PCR reads with MiXCR, one entry per CDR3 protein. Of approximately 230,000 distinct CDR3 sequences in the sample, about 17% are singletons; the top ten hold around 21%. Sequenced here: peripheral blood mononuclear cells (PBMCs), sampled at new diagnosis, from a patient treated with antithyroid drugs. The receptors were sampled from a female donor with Graves disease.

This clonotype was detected ten times or more. The junction and the germline gene differ at one end; a read error may be behind it. The rearrangement uses TRBV11-2 and TRBJ2-5; 7 bases map to TRBD2. Per germline, CDR1 SGHAT and CDR2 FQNNGV. The CDR3 contains 16 residues. The chain's CDR3 is CASTLIPASGQETQYF. CDR3 nucleotides: TGTGCCAGCACCTTAATCCCGGCTAGCGGCCAAGAGACCCAGTACTTC.

Only a few counts were recorded for this clonotype. This chain connects TRBV5-1 to TRBJ2-5; D call uncertain. The germline CDR1 and CDR2 sequences are SGHRS and YFSETQ. V gave up 5 bases and J gave up 5 bases, with 7 bases separating them. This CDR3 contains 11 residues. CDR3 in amino acids: CASRAAETQYF. The CDR3 DNA sequence: TGCGCCAGCAGGGCAGCGGAGACCCAGTACTTC.

This clonotype was seen repeatedly, ten times or more. The rearrangement uses TRBV3-1 and TRBJ1-3; D call uncertain. The CDR3 is 13 residues long. V lost 7 bases and J 0 bases, leaving 7 bases between the germline ends. Germline V gives CDR1 LGHDT, CDR2 YNNKEL (reference sequence). The CDR3 bases are TGTGCCAGCATCCATCCCTCTGGAAACACCATATATTTT. It is translated as CASIHPSGNTIYF.

This clonotype occurred many times. This chain connects TRBV10-3 to TRBJ2-2, with no clear D. This CDR3 is built from 13 residues. Germline CDR1 and CDR2: ENHRY and SYGVKD. Between the trimmed V and J ends, which lost 8 bases and 5 bases, there was a span of 12 bases. For the CDR3, the DNA is TGTGCCATCCATACCGAGTTGACCGGGGAGCTGTTTTTT. It translates to CAIHTELTGELFF.

This clonotype was counted at least ten times. CDR3 sequence (DNA): TGTGCCAGCAGTTCGAGGTATCGAGGACAGGGGAGCACTGAAGCTTTCTTT. Translation: CASSSRYRGQGSTEAFF. The rearrangement joins TRBV6-5 to TRBJ1-1, with TRBD1 matching 9 bases. Looked up from germline, CDR1 is MNHEY and CDR2 is SVGAGI. V dropped 4 bases and J dropped 4; count of bases not matched to a gene: 13. The CDR3 contains 17 residues.

There are many counts of this clonotype. The chain has TRBV28 and TRBJ2-3, with 7 bases that match TRBD2. J was trimmed by 4 bases and V by 4 bases; bases with no gene match: 8. Germline CDR1 and CDR2: MDHEN and SYDVKM. CDR3 length equals 15 residues. Here the CDR3 reads CASSSQGGSPDTQYF. In DNA form, the CDR3 reads TGTGCCAGCAGTTCTCAGGGCGGGAGCCCAGATACGCAGTATTTT.

This clonotype was counted ten times or more. The chain is built from TRBV7-2 and TRBJ1-4; weak D call: TRBD1 (5 bases). V gave up 2 bases and J gave up 8 bases, with 9 bases separating them. The CDR3 sequence is 13 residues long. In germline, CDR1 is SGHTA, CDR2 FQGNSA. As DNA, the CDR3 is TGTGCCAGCAGCTTAACGAAGGGGGAAAAACTGTTTTTT. Its translation: CASSLTKGEKLFF.

This clonotype occurred many times. This chain joins TRBV24-1 and TRBJ2-3; TRBD2 is a possible D gene (5 bases). V was trimmed by 3 bases and J by 5 bases, leaving 17 bases between them. The CDR3 extends over 16 amino acids. Germline V gene data show CDR1 as KGHDR and CDR2 as SFDVKD. The CDR3 nucleotides read TGTGCCACCAGTGATCCCGGCCCGGGATATGAAGATACGCAGTATTTT. Protein: CATSDPGPGYEDTQYF.

This sequence joins TRBV27 and TRBJ2-1; D remains ambiguous. The V gene's germline CDR1 is MNHEY and CDR2 SMNVEV (reference sequence). V was shortened by 5 bases and J by 8 bases, with 13 bases between the two germline ends. The CDR3 totals 13 residues. The CDR3, as DNA: TGTGCCAGCAGTCTCAGGCGGTGGGATGAGCAGTTCTTC. Translated, it gives CASSLRRWDEQFF.

V and J are TRBV20-1 and TRBJ2-2, with TRBD2 identical over 7 bases. CDR3 length: 15 amino acids. CDR1 is DFQATT, CDR2 SNEGSKA, per germline (reference sequence). The V segment lost 6 bases and the J segment 5 bases; nucleotides outside the gene matches: 12. This CDR3 is CSAPDWREYTGELFF. CDR3 nucleotides: TGCAGTGCCCCCGATTGGCGGGAGTATACCGGGGAGCTGTTTTTT.

This clonotype has at least ten counts. This chain joins TRBV20-1 and TRBJ2-3; no reliable D call. Trimming took off 6 bases at V and 2 bases at J, with 12 bases between the two ends. Germline CDR1 is DFQATT and CDR2 is SNEGSKA (reference sequence). CDR3 length: 13 residues. The CDR3 here is CSAQERNTDTQYF. As DNA, the CDR3 is TGCAGTGCCCAGGAGCGAAACACAGATACGCAGTATTTT.

This clonotype occurred many times. The V gene is TRBV7-2, the J gene TRBJ2-5, with 7 nucleotides matching TRBD2. J lost 9 bases, V lost 5 bases, and 9 bases had no gene match. The CDR3 has 13 residues. CDR1 is SGHTA and CDR2 is FQGNSA in the germline V gene. The CDR3 protein is CASSGMGGDSQYF. The DNA for the CDR3 is TGTGCCAGCAGCGGTATGGGGGGGGACTCCCAGTACTTC.

This clonotype was picked up many times. The chain joins TRBV20-1 to TRBJ1-1; tentative D call: TRBD1 (6 bases). Trimming took off 6 bases at V and 0 bases at J, with 11 bases between the two ends. Germline assignment: CDR1 DFQATT and CDR2 SNEGSKA (reference sequence). This CDR3 region has 13 residues. This CDR3 reads CSAARGMNTEAFF. Here the CDR3 DNA reads TGCAGTGCCGCCAGGGGAATGAACACTGAAGCTTTCTTT.

This clonotype was counted many times. CDR3 protein: CASSQGLAGPTGELFF. DNA for the CDR3: TGTGCCAGCAGCCAAGGACTAGCTGGGCCCACCGGGGAGCTGTTTTTT. The chain recombines TRBV7-2 with TRBJ2-2; 8 bases map to TRBD2. Germline V CDR1 and CDR2: SGHTA, FQGNSA. The CDR3 has 16 amino acids. V gave up 5 bases and J gave up 4 bases; unmatched junction bases: 9.

In its sample, this clonotype was seen many times. The rearrangement joins TRBV24-1 to TRBJ1-1; 8 nucleotides align to TRBD1. Germline assignment: CDR1 KGHDR and CDR2 SFDVKD. With 3 bases clipped from V and 5 bases from J, the junction kept 7 bases outside the gene matches. The CDR3 totals 15 residues. The CDR3 protein is CATSDPRTGRTEAFF. The DNA for the CDR3 is TGTGCCACCAGTGATCCGAGGACAGGGCGAACTGAAGCTTTCTTT.

This clonotype was found a few times. This likely traces to a read error, being one base from a far larger clone. The rearrangement links TRBV5-5 to TRBJ2-4; 9 nucleotides align to TRBD1. CDR1 and CDR2 from the germline V gene are SGHKS and YYEKEE (reference sequence). The CDR3 consists of 13 residues. V trimming: 4 bases; J trimming: 6 bases; junction bases outside the gene matches: 2. The CDR3 region is CASSPTGGNIQYF. The CDR3 DNA reads as TGTGCCAGCAGCCCGACAGGGGGAAACATTCAGTACTTC.

This clonotype was seen many times. The J gene is TRBJ2-6, the V gene TRBV19, with 11 bases fitting TRBD1. Germline CDR1 LNHDA, CDR2 SQIVND (reference sequence). The V segment lost 3 bases and the J segment 4 bases; nucleotides outside the gene matches: 11. This CDR3 contains 19 residues. CDR3 sequence (DNA): TGTGCCAGTAGTATTCGCACGGAGGGACAGGGGGTCGGGGCCAACGTCCTGACTTTC. Translating gives CASSIRTEGQGVGANVLTF.

The chain carries TRBV2 and TRBJ1-5; the match to TRBD1 covers 9 bases. Trimming cost V 6 bases and J 1 base; bases outside gene matches: 10. CDR3 size: 17 residues. Germline CDR1 is SNHLY and CDR2 is FYNNEI. The CDR3 bases are TGTGCCAGCAGATACACAGGGGGCATAAGGAGCAATCAGCCCCAGCATTTT. Amino acid sequence: CASRYTGGIRSNQPQHF. The full variable domain, completed using reference TRBV2 and TRBJ1-5, is EPEVTQTPSHQVTQMGQEVILRCVPISNHLYFYWYRQILGQKVEFLVSFYNNEISEKSEIFDDQFSVERPDGSNFTLKIRSTKLEDSAMYFCASRYTGGIRSNQPQHFGDGTRLSIL.

This clonotype was recorded at least ten times. V is TRBV28 and J is TRBJ2-1; weak D call: TRBD2 (5 bases). Trimming took 5 bases from V and 0 from J, leaving 14 bases between them. CDR3 length equals 16 residues. Germline V gene sequence: CDR1 MDHEN, CDR2 SYDVKM. Here the CDR3 DNA reads TGTGCCAGCAGTCTCTGGACTGGGAGCTCCTACAATGAGCAGTTCTTC. Translation gives CASSLWTGSSYNEQFF.

The V call is TRBV6-2 or TRBV6-3, the J call TRBJ2-7; no clear D gene. Deletions cut 7 bases from V and 0 bases from J, with 19 bases between. In germline, CDR1 is MNHEY, CDR2 SVGEGT. The CDR3 is 16 residues long. DNA of the CDR3: TGTGCCAGCAAAGTCCTGTTCGGTGAGAGCTCCTACGAGCAGTACTTC. It specifies CASKVLFGESSYEQYF.

This clonotype has at least ten counts. The chain couples TRBV20-1 to TRBJ2-1; 10 nucleotides match TRBD2. Per germline, CDR1 DFQATT and CDR2 SNEGSKA (reference sequence). This CDR3 spans 15 amino acids. V dropped 5 bases and J dropped 2; count of bases not matched to a gene: 6. Written as DNA, the CDR3 is TGCAGTGCTCCCAGACTAGCGGGCACCTACAATGAGCAGTTCTTC. Amino acid sequence: CSAPRLAGTYNEQFF.